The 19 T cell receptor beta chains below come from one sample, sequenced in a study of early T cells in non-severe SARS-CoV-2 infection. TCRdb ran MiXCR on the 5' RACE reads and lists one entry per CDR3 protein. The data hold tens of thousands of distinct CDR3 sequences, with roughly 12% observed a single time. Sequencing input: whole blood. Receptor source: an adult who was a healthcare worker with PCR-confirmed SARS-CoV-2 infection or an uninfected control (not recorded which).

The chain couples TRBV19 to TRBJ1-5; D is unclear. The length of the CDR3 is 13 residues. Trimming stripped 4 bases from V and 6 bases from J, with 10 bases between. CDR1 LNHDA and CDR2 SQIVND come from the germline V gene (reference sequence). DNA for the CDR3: TGTGCCAGTAGTACCCCGTCGGGTCAGCCCCAGCATTTT. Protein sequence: CASSTPSGQPQHF. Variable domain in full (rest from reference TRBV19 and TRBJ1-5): DGGITQSPKYLFRKEGQNVTLSCEQNLNHDAMYWYRQDPGQGLRLIYYSQIVNDFQKGDIAEGYSVSREKKESFPLTVTSAQKNPTAFYLCASSTPSGQPQHFGDGTRLSIL.

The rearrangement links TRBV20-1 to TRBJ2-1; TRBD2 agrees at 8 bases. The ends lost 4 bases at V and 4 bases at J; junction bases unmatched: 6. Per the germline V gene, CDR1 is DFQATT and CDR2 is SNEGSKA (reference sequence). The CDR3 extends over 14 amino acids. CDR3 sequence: CSAMAGGVYNEQFF. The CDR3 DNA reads TGCAGTGCTATGGCGGGGGGAGTATACAATGAGCAGTTCTTC.

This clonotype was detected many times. CDR3 amino acids: CASSGGQYYGYTF. Here the CDR3 DNA reads TGTGCCAGCAGCGGGGGACAGTACTATGGCTACACCTTC. The V call is TRBV3-1, the J call TRBJ1-2; 7 bases line up with TRBD1. Germline V gene lookup returns CDR1 LGHDT and CDR2 YNNKEL (reference sequence). The CDR3 is 13 residues long. The junction had 3 bases not matched to a gene; V was cut back by 5 bases and J by 3 bases.

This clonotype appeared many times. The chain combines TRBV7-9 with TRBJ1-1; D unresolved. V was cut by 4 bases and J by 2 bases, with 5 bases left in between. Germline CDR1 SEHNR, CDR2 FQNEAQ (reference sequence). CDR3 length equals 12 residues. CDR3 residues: CASSSSNTEAFF. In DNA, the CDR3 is TGTGCCAGCAGCTCCTCAAACACTGAAGCTTTCTTT.

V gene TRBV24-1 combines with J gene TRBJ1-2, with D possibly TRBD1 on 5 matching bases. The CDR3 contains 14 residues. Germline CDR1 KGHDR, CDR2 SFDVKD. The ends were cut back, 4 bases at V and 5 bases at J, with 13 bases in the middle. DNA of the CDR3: TGTGCCACCAGTGACTTAGACAGAACATATGGCTACACCTTC. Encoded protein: CATSDLDRTYGYTF.

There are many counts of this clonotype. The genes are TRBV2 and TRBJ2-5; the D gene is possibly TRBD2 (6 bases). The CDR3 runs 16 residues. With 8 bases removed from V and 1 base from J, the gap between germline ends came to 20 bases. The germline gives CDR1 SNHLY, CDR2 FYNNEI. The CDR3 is CASCPLGFGGQETQYF. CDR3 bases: TGTGCCAGCTGCCCTCTAGGGTTCGGGGGCCAAGAGACCCAGTACTTC.

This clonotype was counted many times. CDR3 in amino acids: CASSSIHQGSSTDTQYF. CDR3 DNA sequence: TGTGCCAGCAGTTCCATCCACCAGGGGTCCAGCACAGATACGCAGTATTTT. This chain joins TRBV6-6 and TRBJ2-3; possibly TRBD1 for D (6 bases). Germline CDR1 is MNHNY and CDR2 is SVGAGI (reference sequence). The CDR3 consists of 17 residues. Trimming took 4 bases from V and 0 from J, leaving 17 bases between them.

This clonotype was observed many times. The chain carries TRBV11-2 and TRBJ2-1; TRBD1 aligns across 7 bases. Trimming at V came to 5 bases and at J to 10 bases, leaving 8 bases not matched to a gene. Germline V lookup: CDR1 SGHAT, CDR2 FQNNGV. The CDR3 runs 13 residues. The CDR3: CASSLGQIREQFF. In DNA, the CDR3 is TGTGCCAGCAGCCTGGGACAGATCCGAGAGCAGTTCTTC.

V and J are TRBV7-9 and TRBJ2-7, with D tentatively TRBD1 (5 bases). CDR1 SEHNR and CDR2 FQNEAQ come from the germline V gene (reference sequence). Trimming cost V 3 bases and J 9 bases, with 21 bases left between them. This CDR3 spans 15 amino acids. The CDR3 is CASSLHDGATNGQYF. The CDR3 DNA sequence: TGTGCCAGCAGCTTGCACGATGGGGCTACGAATGGGCAGTACTTC. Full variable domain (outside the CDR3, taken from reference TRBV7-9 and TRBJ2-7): DTGVSQNPRHKITKRGQNVTFRCDPISEHNRLYWYRQTLGQGPEFLTYFQNEAQLEKSRLLSDRFSAERPKGSFSTLEIQRTEQGDSAMYLCASSLHDGATNGQYFGPGTRLTVT.

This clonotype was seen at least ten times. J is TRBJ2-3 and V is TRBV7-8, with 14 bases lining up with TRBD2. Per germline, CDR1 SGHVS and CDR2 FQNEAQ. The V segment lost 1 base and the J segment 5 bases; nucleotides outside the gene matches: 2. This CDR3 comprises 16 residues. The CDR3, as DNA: TGTGCCAGCAGCTTAGGGACTAGCGGGGGGATAGATACGCAGTATTTT. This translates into CASSLGTSGGIDTQYF.

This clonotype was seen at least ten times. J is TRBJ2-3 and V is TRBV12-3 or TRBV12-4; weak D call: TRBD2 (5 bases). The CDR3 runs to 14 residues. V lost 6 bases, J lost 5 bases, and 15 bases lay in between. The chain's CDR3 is CASRIGVRGDTQYF. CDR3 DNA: TGTGCCAGCAGGATCGGGGTCCGCGGAGATACGCAGTATTTT.

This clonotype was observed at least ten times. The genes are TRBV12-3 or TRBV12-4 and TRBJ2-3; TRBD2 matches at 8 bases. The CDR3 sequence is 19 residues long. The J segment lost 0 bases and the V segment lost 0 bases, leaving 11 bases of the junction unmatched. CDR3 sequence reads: CASSLARSGALRSTDTQYF. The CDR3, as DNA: TGTGCCAGCAGTTTAGCGCGTAGCGGGGCCCTAAGAAGCACAGATACGCAGTATTTT.

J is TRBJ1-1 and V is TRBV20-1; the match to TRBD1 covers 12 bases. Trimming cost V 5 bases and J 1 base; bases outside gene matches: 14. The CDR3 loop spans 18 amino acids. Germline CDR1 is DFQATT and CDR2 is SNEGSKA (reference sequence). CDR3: CSADPAGTGGFGNTEAFF. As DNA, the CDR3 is TGCAGTGCTGACCCTGCCGGGACAGGGGGCTTTGGGAACACTGAAGCTTTCTTT.

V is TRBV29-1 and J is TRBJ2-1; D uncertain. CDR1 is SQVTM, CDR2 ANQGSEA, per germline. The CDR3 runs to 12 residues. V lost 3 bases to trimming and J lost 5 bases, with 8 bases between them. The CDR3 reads CSVDGQNNEQFF. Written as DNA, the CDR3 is TGCAGCGTTGACGGCCAGAACAATGAGCAGTTCTTC.

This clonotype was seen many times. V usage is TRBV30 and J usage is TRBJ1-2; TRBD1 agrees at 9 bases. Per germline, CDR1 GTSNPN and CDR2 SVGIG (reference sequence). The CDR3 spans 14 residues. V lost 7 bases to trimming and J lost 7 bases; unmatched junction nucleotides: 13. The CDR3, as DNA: TGTGCCTACACCGGGACAGGGAGATTTGGTGGCTACACCTTC. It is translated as CAYTGTGRFGGYTF.

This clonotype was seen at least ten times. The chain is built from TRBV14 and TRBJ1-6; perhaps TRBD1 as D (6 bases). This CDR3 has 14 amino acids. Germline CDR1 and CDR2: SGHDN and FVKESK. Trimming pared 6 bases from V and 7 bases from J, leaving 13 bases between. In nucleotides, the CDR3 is TGTGCCAGCAGTCGGACCGGGGGCAATTCACCCCTCCACTTT. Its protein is CASSRTGGNSPLHF.

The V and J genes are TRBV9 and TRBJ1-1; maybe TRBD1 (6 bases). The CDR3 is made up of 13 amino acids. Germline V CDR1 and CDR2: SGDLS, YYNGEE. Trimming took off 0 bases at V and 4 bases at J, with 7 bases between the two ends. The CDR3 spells CASSVGRGTEAFF. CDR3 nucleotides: TGTGCCAGCAGCGTAGGCAGGGGCACTGAAGCTTTCTTT.

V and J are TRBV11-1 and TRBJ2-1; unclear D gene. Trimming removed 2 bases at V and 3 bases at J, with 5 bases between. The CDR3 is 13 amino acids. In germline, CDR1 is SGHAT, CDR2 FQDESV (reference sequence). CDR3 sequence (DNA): TGTGCCAGCAGCTTATGGGACTACAATGAGCAGTTCTTC. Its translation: CASSLWDYNEQFF. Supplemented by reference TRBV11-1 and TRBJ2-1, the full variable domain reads EAEVAQSPRYKITEKSQAVAFWCDPISGHATLYWYRQILGQGPELLVQFQDESVVDDSQLPKDRFSAERLKGVDSTLKIQPAELGDSAMYLCASSLWDYNEQFFGPGTRLTVL.

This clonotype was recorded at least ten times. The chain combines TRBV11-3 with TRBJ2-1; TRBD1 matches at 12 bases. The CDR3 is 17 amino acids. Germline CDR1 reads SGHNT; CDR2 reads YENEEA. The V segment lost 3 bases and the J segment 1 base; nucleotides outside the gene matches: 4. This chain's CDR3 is CASSLGQGALSYNEQFF. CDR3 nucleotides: TGTGCCAGCAGCTTGGGACAGGGGGCTTTGTCCTACAATGAGCAGTTCTTC.